This T cell receptor (beta chain) was captured in a study of STAT3 mutations in large granular lymphocyte leukemia. About the research overall: Among longitudinally sequenced T-LGLL patients, roughly half had canonical activating STAT3 mutations detected. General study findings and limits: A small but highly pathogenic clone may have been missed. Every T-LGLL patient had at least one immunodominant TCRbeta clonotype.

Profiling relied on immunoSEQ multiplex PCR, and the TCRdb table lists in-frame clones only, not all of them. This table holds under 9,500 clones, roughly nine tenths found once. Notes on this clone: The antigen is not known.

Material: peripheral blood mononuclear cells. This receptor was obtained from a man aged 60-69 years with T-cell large granular lymphocyte leukemia. Some clones in this sample may be carry-over from other donors' samples.

For the CDR3, the DNA is TGCGCCAGCAGCTTGGCCGGGACAGGAGGGTCGGAGACCCAGTACTTC. Translation gives CASSLAGTGGSETQYF. The chain combines TRBV5-1 with TRBJ2-5; TRBD1 aligns across 8 bases. V lost 0 bases, J lost 5 bases, and 9 bases stayed unmatched. The V gene's germline CDR1 is SGHRS and CDR2 YFSETQ. The CDR3 spans 16 residues.